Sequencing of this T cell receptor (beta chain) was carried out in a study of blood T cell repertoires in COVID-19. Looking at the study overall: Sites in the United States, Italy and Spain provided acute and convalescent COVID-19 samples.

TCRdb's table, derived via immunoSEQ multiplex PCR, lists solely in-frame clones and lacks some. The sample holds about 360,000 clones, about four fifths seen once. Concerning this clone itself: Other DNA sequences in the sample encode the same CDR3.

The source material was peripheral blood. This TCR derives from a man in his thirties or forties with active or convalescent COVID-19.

The CDR3 DNA reads as TGTGCCAGCAGTTACGGACAGGGGGCAGTCTATGGCTACACCTTC. It specifies CASSYGQGAVYGYTF. The rearrangement uses TRBV6-5 and TRBJ1-2, with TRBD1 matching over 11 bases. The CDR3 loop spans 15 amino acids. V was clipped by 2 bases and J by 4 bases; unmatched bases: 3. Germline V gene lookup returns CDR1 MNHEY and CDR2 SVGAGI.